These 25 T cell receptor beta chains share one sample of origin, sequenced in a study of T cells and Merkel cell carcinoma outcomes. Produced via immunoSEQ multiplex PCR; TCRdb's table is partial and in-frame only. The sample records around 520 clones, around nine tenths being singletons. The sample consisted of tumor tissue from Merkel cell carcinoma. The source of these receptors is a human donor with Merkel cell carcinoma.

The gene calls are TRBV19 and TRBJ2-7; D uncertain. This CDR3 is built from 14 residues. Per the germline V gene, CDR1 is LNHDA and CDR2 is SQIVND (reference sequence). V lost 8 bases to trimming and J lost 3 bases, with 17 bases between them. The chain's CDR3 is CASSLNPSGYEQYF. CDR3 DNA: TGTGCCAGTTCCCTAAATCCCTCGGGCTACGAGCAGTACTTC.

V is TRBV4-1 and J is TRBJ2-7, with D unclear. Trimming pared 4 bases from V and 1 base from J, leaving 17 bases between. The CDR3 is 16 amino acids. Germline V gives CDR1 MGHRA, CDR2 YSYEKL. The CDR3 DNA reads as TGCGCCAGCAGCCCTCCCGGTGTGAGCTATTCCTACGAGCAGTACTTC. Protein product: CASSPPGVSYSYEQYF.

The chain uses TRBV30 and TRBJ2-6, with D unresolved. From germline, CDR1 is GTSNPN and CDR2 SVGIG (reference sequence). This CDR3 has 16 residues. Deletions cut 2 bases from V and 0 bases from J, with 11 bases between. Here the CDR3 DNA reads TGTGCCTGGAGTTTTCCGGCTTACTCTGGGGCCAACGTCCTGACTTTC. As protein: CAWSFPAYSGANVLTF. The full variable domain, with the rest looked up from reference TRBV30 and TRBJ2-6, is SQTIHQWPATLVQPVGSPLSLECTVEGTSNPNLYWYRQAAGRGLQLLFYSVGIGQISSEVPQNLSASRPQDRQFILSSKKLLLSDSGFYLCAWSFPAYSGANVLTFGAGSRLTVL.

As DNA, the CDR3 is TGTGCCAGCAGCCCCGGGACACGCAATCAGCCCCAGCATTTT. Amino acids: CASSPGTRNQPQHF. This sequence joins TRBV7-2 and TRBJ1-5, with D perhaps matching TRBD1 (6 bases). This CDR3 comprises 14 residues. Trimming shortened V by 5 bases and J by 2 bases, and 10 bases separated the two germline ends. Germline CDR1 and CDR2: SGHTA and FQGNSA.

The V and J genes are TRBV4-3 and TRBJ1-4; 9 bases agree with TRBD1. The CDR3 runs 15 residues. Germline loops: CDR1 LGHNA, CDR2 YSLEER. V shed 4 bases and J 3 bases; nucleotides not matched to a gene: 3. The CDR3 DNA reads as TGCGCCAGCAGCCTCACAGGGGGCGCTAATGAAAAACTGTTTTTT. Residues: CASSLTGGANEKLFF.

Remarks on this clone: A junction boundary mismatches the germline segment, possibly from a read error. The chain links TRBV2 to TRBJ1-2; no definite D call. This CDR3 contains 13 residues. CDR1 SNHLY and CDR2 FYNNEI come from the germline V gene. CDR3 region: CTSSETLGDGYTF. CDR3 nucleotides: TGTACCAGCAGTGAAACTTTGGGCGATGGCTACACCTTC.

This chain joins TRBV11-2 and TRBJ2-7; D possibly corresponds to TRBD1 (6 bases). The CDR3 length is 12 residues. The germline V gene has CDR1 SGHAT and CDR2 FQNNGV. V lost 5 bases and J lost 6, with 11 bases in between. The CDR3 region has the DNA TGTGCCAGCAGCCACGGGACAACCGAGCAGTACTTC. Protein: CASSHGTTEQYF.

V and J are TRBV6-1 and TRBJ2-3, with D perhaps matching TRBD1 or TRBD2 (5 bases each). Trimming cost V 4 bases and J 0 bases, with 8 bases left between them. Germline V lookup: CDR1 MNHNS, CDR2 SASEGT. The CDR3 extends over 14 amino acids. The CDR3: CASSVGDSTDTQYF. In DNA form, the CDR3 reads TGTGCCAGCAGTGTGGGGGACAGCACAGATACGCAGTATTTT.

The chain has TRBV4-1 and TRBJ2-5, with 7 bases matching TRBD1. This CDR3 has 16 residues. Looked up from germline, CDR1 is MGHRA and CDR2 is YSYEKL. The J segment lost 1 base and the V segment lost 0 bases, leaving 5 bases of the junction unmatched. The CDR3 here is CASSQERGRPQETQYF. DNA for the CDR3: TGCGCCAGCAGCCAAGAGAGGGGGCGACCCCAAGAGACCCAGTACTTC.

The V gene is TRBV5-1, the J gene TRBJ2-7, with D perhaps assigned TRBD1 or TRBD2 (7 bases each). The germline gives CDR1 SGHRS, CDR2 YFSETQ. The CDR3 is made up of 18 amino acids. The V and J ends lost 4 bases and 0 bases respectively, with 23 bases between them. The CDR3 sequence is CASSEGDSTSESSYEQYF. CDR3 DNA: TGCGCCAGCAGCGAAGGGGACAGTACTAGCGAAAGCTCCTACGAGCAGTACTTC.

The genes are TRBV10-2 and TRBJ2-2; D is perhaps TRBD1 (6 bases). The CDR3 consists of 15 residues. Germline values: CDR1 WSHSY, CDR2 SAAADI. Trimming shortened V by 7 bases and J by 0 bases, and 12 bases separated the two germline ends. For the CDR3, the DNA is TGCGCCAGCATCATCGAGGGGGCGAACACCGGGGAGCTGTTTTTT. This codes for CASIIEGANTGELFF.

The CDR3 spells CASSLTPPGPGPSPLHF. The CDR3 DNA follows: TGTGCCAGCAGCTTAACGCCGCCGGGGCCTGGACCTTCGCCCCTCCACTTT. The chain links TRBV7-3 to TRBJ1-6; D might be TRBD1 (5 bases). Germline assignment: CDR1 SGHTA and CDR2 FQGTGA. This CDR3 has 17 amino acids. Trimming took off 0 bases at V and 13 bases at J, with 22 bases between the two ends.

V usage is TRBV5-1 and J usage is TRBJ2-5; tentatively, D is TRBD2 (5 bases). Germline-derived CDR1 and CDR2 are SGHRS and YFSETQ. Deletions cut 1 base from V and 5 bases from J, with 12 bases between. This CDR3 is built from 14 residues. CDR3 DNA: TGCGCCAGCAGCTTGTACGGACTGGGGGAGACCCAGTACTTC. Translation gives CASSLYGLGETQYF.

The V and J genes are TRBV19 and TRBJ1-6, with D uncertain. This CDR3 region has 14 residues. The V end lost 3 bases, the J end lost 0 bases, and 3 bases lay between the germline ends. From germline, CDR1 is LNHDA and CDR2 SQIVND (reference sequence). This CDR3 is CASSMSSYNSPLHF. In nucleotides, the CDR3 is TGTGCCAGTAGTATGAGCTCCTATAATTCACCCCTCCACTTT.

This clone has only a few counts. The V gene is TRBV5-1, the J gene TRBJ1-6; D remains ambiguous. The CDR3 is 16 amino acids. Per germline, CDR1 SGHRS and CDR2 YFSETQ. Trimming removed 3 bases at V and 5 bases at J, with 15 bases between. The CDR3 nucleotides read TGCGCCAGCAGCTGGGAGCCGGGGAGAGATAATTCACCCCTCCACTTT. Residues: CASSWEPGRDNSPLHF.

The chain uses TRBV9 and TRBJ2-5; D tentatively fits TRBD1 or TRBD2 (5 bases each). There are 15 residues in the CDR3. The germline CDR1 and CDR2 sequences are SGDLS and YYNGEE. The germline V and J ends were trimmed by 4 bases and 5 bases, with 18 bases remaining between them. CDR3 sequence (DNA): TGTGCCAGCAGCCCGCGCAAGAGGGGCTGGGAGACCCAGTACTTC. Translated: CASSPRKRGWETQYF.

The genes are TRBV7-9 and TRBJ2-3; 8 bases line up with TRBD1. V dropped 2 bases and J dropped 7; count of bases not matched to a gene: 8. CDR3 size: 15 residues. Germline V CDR1 and CDR2: SEHNR, FQNEAQ (reference sequence). CDR3 sequence reads: CASSLPPGGVNTQYF. As DNA, the CDR3 is TGTGCCAGCAGCTTACCCCCAGGGGGCGTGAATACGCAGTATTTT.

The chain uses TRBV21-1 and TRBJ2-7; TRBD1, the table's D call, lacks a check against the DNA. TRBV21-1 has pseudogene status. There are 19 residues in the CDR3. The CDR3 loop reads CASSEQGVDRGFDAYEQYF. CDR3 sequence (DNA): TGTGCCAGCAGCGAACAAGGGGTCGACAGGGGTTTTGATGCCTACGAGCAGTACTTC.

The chain couples TRBV6-5 to TRBJ1-1; D gene uncertain. The CDR3 has 14 amino acids. Germline CDR1 MNHEY, CDR2 SVGAGI. Trimming removed 0 bases from V and 1 base from J, with 6 bases in between. CDR3 nucleotide sequence: TGTGCCAGCAGTTACTCGAGTCCGAACACTGAAGCTTTCTTT. Protein product: CASSYSSPNTEAFF.

This chain joins TRBV5-3 and TRBJ1-2; D is uncertain. TRBV5-3 is annotated as an ORF whose role is uncertain. CDR3 length: 14 residues. Trimming removed 4 bases from V and 6 bases from J, with 16 bases in between. The CDR3 region has the DNA TGTGCCAGAAGCGCAGCCGAGGACGGGGATGGCTACACCTTC. Its protein is CARSAAEDGDGYTF.

This chain joins TRBV7-2 and TRBJ2-2; a possible D gene is TRBD1 (5 bases). The germline V and J ends were trimmed by 2 bases and 3 bases, with 22 bases remaining between them. Germline assignment: CDR1 SGHTA and CDR2 FQGNSA. CDR3 size: 19 residues. The CDR3 loop reads CASSLMPRRQTRYTGELFF. In DNA, the CDR3 is TGTGCCAGCAGCTTAATGCCTCGACGACAGACACGTTACACCGGGGAGCTGTTTTTT.

This clone was observed once. The chain is built from TRBV7-2 and TRBJ1-1, with TRBD1 as a possible D gene (5 bases). Germline loops: CDR1 SGHTA, CDR2 FQGNSA. There are 13 residues in the CDR3. Trimming took off 2 bases at V and 8 bases at J, with 12 bases between the two ends. CDR3 residues: CASSLSGGDEAFF. Here the CDR3 DNA reads TGTGCCAGCAGCTTAAGCGGGGGGGACGAAGCTTTCTTT.

V gene TRBV7-7 combines with J gene TRBJ2-7; 9 nucleotides agree with TRBD1. Germline loops: CDR1 SSHAT, CDR2 FNYEAQ (reference sequence). The V gene end was trimmed by 5 bases and the J gene end by 5 bases; junction bases not matched to a gene: 7. CDR3 size: 14 residues. As DNA, the CDR3 is TGTGCCAGCAGCCGGGCGGGACAGGGAGACGAGCAGTACTTC. Its translation: CASSRAGQGDEQYF.

The sample holds one count of this clone. The J gene is TRBJ2-1, the V gene TRBV18, with D uncertain. Germline V gene lookup returns CDR1 KGHSH and CDR2 LQKENI. CDR3 length equals 13 residues. Trimming cost V 2 bases and J 8 bases, with 10 bases left between them. The CDR3 sequence: CASSPIWEHEQFF. CDR3 DNA: TGTGCCAGCTCACCAATTTGGGAACATGAGCAGTTCTTC.

The genes are TRBV7-8 and TRBJ2-7; the match to TRBD2 covers 8 bases. V lost 5 bases and J lost 2; bases outside the gene matches: 14. There are 17 residues in the CDR3. CDR1 is SGHVS, CDR2 FQNEAQ, per germline. The CDR3 loop is CASSTLKGSGATYEQYF. The CDR3 nucleotides read TGTGCCAGCAGCACCCTCAAGGGTAGCGGGGCTACCTACGAGCAGTACTTC.